The sequence of this T cell receptor beta chain was determined in a study of blood T cell repertoires in COVID-19. Study at large: The analysed material was cDNA or gDNA that came from T cells, B-cell-depleted T cells, or PBMCs.

In the study's own analysis: Reference gene primer amplification in the assay estimated nucleated cell counts. Profiled with immunoSEQ multiplex PCR; TCRdb holds only in-frame clones, not every one. V and J calls and clone size are given by that table; D and trimming were obtained from the DNA. The sample lists roughly 430,000 clones, approximately 85% seen once, with more than 2% in the top ten. Germline V gene sequence: CDR1 SEHNR, CDR2 FQNEAQ (reference sequence). Trimming took off 2 bases at V and 4 bases at J, with 9 bases between the two ends. This CDR3 is built from 14 residues. The sequencing sample was made of PBMCs or T cells enriched from blood (not recorded which). The sequence was collected from a woman aged 35 to 49 with acute COVID-19. The chain recombines TRBV7-9 with TRBJ1-5, with D hard to call. The CDR3 here is CASSLRDTNQPQHF. The CDR3 nucleotides are TGTGCCAGCAGCTTACGAGACACGAATCAGCCCCAGCATTTT.